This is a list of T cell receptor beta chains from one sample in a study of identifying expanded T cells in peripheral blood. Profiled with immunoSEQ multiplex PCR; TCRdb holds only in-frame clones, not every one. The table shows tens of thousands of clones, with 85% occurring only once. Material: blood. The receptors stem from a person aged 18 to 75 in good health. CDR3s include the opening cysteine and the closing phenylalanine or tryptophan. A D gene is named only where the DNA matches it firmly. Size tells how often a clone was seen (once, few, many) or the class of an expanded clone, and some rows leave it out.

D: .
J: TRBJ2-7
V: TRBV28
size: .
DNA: TGTGCCAGCAGTCCCTCACTCGGCTACGAGCAGTACTTC
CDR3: CASSPSLGYEQYF

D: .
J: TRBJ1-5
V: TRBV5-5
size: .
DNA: TGTGCCAGCAGCTTGGTAGGGGACGCTTATCAGCCCCAGCATTTT
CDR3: CASSLVGDAYQPQHF

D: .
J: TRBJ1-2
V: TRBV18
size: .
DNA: TGTGCCAGCTCAGAGGGCAGCAACTATGGCTACACCTTC
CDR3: CASSEGSNYGYTF

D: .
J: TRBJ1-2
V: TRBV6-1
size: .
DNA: TGTGCCAGCAGTGAAGGCGGGACGGTTATCTATGGCTACACCTTC
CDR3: CASSEGGTVIYGYTF

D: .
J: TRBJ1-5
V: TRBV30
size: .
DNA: TGTGCCTGGACCCAACAGGGTTGGCTACGGCCCCAGCATTTT
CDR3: CAWTQQGWLRPQHF

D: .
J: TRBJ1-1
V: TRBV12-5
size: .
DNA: TGTGCTAGTGGTTTTTGGTCGACGGAAACTGAAGCTTTCTTT
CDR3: CASGFWSTETEAFF

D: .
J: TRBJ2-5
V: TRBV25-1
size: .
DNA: TGTGCCAGCAGTGCTCGGGGGAACCCGGAGACCCAGTACTTC
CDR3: CASSARGNPETQYF

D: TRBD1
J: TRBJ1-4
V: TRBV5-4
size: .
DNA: TGTGCCAGCAGCCACGGACAGGGAACTAATGAAAAACTGTTTTTT
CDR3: CASSHGQGTNEKLFF

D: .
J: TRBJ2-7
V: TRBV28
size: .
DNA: TGTGCCAGCAGTTTTGGGTCCTCTTACGAGCAGTACTTC
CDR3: CASSFGSSYEQYF

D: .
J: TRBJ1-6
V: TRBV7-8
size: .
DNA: TGTGCCAGCAGCCCGGACAGCGGACATAATTCACCCCTCCACTTT
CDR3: CASSPDSGHNSPLHF

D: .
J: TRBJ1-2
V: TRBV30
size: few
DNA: TGTGCCTGGAGCACAGGGCGAGGCTACACCTTC
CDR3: CAWSTGRGYTF